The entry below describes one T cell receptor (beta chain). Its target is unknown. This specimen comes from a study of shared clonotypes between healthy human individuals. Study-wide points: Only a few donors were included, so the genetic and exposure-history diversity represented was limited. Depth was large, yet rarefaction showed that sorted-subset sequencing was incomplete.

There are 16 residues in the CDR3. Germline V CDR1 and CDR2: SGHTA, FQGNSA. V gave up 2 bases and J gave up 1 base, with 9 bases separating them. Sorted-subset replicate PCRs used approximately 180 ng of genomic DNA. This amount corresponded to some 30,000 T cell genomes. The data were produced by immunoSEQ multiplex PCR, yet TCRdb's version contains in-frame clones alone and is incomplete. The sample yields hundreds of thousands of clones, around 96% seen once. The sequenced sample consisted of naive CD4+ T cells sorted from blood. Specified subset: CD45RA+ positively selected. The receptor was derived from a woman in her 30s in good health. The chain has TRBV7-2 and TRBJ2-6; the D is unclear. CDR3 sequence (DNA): TGTGCCAGCAGCTTATCGCATGTATCTGGGGCCAACGTCCTGACTTTC. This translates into CASSLSHVSGANVLTF.